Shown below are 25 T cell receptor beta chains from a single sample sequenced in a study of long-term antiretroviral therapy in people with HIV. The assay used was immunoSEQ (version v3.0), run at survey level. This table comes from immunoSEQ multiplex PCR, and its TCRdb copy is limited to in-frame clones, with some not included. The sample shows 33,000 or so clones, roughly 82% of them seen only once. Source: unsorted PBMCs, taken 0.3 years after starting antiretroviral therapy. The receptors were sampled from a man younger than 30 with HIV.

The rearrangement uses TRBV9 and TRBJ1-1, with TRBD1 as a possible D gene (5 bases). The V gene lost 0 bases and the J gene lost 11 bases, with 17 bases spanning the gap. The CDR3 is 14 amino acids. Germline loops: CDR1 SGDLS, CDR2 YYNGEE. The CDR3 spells CASSVAGGSGPAFF. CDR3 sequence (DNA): TGTGCCAGCAGCGTAGCGGGGGGGTCGGGGCCGGCTTTCTTT.

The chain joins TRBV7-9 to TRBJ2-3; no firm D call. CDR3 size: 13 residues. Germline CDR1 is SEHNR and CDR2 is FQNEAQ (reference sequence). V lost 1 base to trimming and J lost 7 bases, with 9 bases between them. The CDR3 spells CASSLGGVNTQYF. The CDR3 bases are TGTGCCAGCAGCTTAGGTGGCGTGAATACGCAGTATTTT.

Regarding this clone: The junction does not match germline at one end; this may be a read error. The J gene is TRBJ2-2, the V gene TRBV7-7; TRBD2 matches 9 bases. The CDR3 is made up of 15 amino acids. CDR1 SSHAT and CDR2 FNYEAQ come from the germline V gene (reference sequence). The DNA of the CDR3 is TGTGCTAGCAGCACCAGCGGGAGGTTTGGCGGGGAGCTGTTTTTT. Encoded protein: CASSTSGRFGGELFF.

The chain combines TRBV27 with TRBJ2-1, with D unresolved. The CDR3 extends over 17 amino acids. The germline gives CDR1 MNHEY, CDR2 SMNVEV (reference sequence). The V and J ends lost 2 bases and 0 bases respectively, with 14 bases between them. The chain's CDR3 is CASSLIAPTRSYNEQFF. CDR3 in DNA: TGTGCCAGCAGTTTAATCGCCCCGACCCGCTCCTACAATGAGCAGTTCTTC.

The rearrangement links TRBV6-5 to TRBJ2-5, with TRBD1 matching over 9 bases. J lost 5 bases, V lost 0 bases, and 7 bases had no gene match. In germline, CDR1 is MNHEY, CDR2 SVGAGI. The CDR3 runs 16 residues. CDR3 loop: CASSYSGTGLVETQYF. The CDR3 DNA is TGTGCCAGCAGTTACTCTGGGACAGGGCTGGTGGAGACCCAGTACTTC.

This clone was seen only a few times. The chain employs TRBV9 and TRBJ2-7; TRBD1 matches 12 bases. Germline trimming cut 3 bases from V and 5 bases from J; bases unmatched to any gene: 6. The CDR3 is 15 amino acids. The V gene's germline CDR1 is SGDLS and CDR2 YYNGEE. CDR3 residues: CASSESGTGGDEQYF. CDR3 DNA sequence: TGTGCCAGCAGCGAGAGCGGGACAGGGGGCGACGAGCAGTACTTC.

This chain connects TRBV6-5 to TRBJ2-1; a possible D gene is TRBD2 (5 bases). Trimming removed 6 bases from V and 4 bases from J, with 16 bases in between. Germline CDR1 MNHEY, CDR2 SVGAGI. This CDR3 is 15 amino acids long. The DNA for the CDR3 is TGTGCCAGCAGACCCTATGTCCGGGGTTACAATGAGCAGTTCTTC. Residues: CASRPYVRGYNEQFF.

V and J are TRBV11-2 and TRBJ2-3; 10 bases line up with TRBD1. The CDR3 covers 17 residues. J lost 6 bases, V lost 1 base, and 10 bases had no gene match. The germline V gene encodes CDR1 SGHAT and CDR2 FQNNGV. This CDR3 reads CASSLGLPGTGADTQYF. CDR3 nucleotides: TGTGCCAGCAGCTTAGGCCTCCCTGGGACAGGGGCCGATACGCAGTATTTT.

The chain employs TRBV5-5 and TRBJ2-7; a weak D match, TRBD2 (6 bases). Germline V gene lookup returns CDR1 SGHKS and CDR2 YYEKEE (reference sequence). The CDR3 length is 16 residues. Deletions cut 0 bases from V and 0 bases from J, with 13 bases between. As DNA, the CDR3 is TGTGCCAGCAGCTTGGTCGCGGGGCTTAGCTCCTACGAGCAGTACTTC. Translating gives CASSLVAGLSSYEQYF.

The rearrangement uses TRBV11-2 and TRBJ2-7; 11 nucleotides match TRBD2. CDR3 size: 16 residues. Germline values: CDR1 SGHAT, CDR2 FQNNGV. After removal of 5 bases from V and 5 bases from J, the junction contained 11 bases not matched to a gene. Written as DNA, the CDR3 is TGTGCCAGCAGCCTTAACGTTCTAGCGGGAGGACACGAGCAGTACTTC. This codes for CASSLNVLAGGHEQYF.

Written as DNA, the CDR3 is TGTGCCTGGAGTCCAAGGTGGGGGAACTACGAGCAGTACTTC. This sequence encodes CAWSPRWGNYEQYF. This chain links TRBV30 with TRBJ2-7, with D perhaps assigned TRBD1 or TRBD2 (5 bases each). V shed 2 bases and J shed 3 bases, with 14 bases lying between them. The CDR3 extends over 14 amino acids. CDR1 GTSNPN and CDR2 SVGIG come from the germline V gene (reference sequence).

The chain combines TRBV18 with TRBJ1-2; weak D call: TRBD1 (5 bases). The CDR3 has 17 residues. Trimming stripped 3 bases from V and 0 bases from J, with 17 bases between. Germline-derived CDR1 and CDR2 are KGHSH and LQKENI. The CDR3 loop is CASSPPAMAGSNYGYTF. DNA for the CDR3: TGTGCCAGCTCACCCCCGGCGATGGCAGGGTCTAACTATGGCTACACCTTC.

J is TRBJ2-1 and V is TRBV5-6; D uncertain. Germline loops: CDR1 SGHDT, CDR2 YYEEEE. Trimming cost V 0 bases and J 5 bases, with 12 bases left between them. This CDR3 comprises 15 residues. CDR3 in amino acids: CASSLGFPNNNEQFF. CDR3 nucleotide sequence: TGTGCCAGCAGCTTGGGGTTCCCTAACAACAATGAGCAGTTCTTC.

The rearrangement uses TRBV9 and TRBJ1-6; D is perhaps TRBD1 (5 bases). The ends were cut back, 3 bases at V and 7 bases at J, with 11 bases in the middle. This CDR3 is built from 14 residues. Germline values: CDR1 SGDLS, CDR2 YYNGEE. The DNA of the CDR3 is TGTGCCAGCAGCGCATCAGGGCCGAATTCACCCCTCCACTTT. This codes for CASSASGPNSPLHF.

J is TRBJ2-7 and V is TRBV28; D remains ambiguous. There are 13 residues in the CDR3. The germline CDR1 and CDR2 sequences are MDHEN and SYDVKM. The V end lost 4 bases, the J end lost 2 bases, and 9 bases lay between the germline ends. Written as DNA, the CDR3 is TGTGCCAGCAGTTGGACGGATGCCTACGAGCAGTACTTC. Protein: CASSWTDAYEQYF.

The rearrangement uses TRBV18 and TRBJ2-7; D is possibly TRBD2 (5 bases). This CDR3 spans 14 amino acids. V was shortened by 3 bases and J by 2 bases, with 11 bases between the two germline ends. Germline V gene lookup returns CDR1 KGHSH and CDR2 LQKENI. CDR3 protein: CASSPRGLPYEQYF. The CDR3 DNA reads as TGTGCCAGCTCACCGCGCGGACTGCCCTACGAGCAGTACTTC.

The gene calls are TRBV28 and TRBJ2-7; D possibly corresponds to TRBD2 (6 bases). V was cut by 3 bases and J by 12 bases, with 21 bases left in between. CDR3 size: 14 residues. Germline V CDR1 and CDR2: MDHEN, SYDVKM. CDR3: CASSLNIRRGYAYF. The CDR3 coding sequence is TGTGCCAGCAGTTTGAATATTCGGCGGGGCTATGCGTACTTC. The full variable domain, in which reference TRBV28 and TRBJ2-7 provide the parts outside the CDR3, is DVKVTQSSRYLVKRTGEKVFLECVQDMDHENMFWYRQDPGLGLRLIYFSYDVKMKEKGDIPEGYSVSREKKERFSLILESASTNQTSMYLCASSLNIRRGYAYFGPGTRLTVT.

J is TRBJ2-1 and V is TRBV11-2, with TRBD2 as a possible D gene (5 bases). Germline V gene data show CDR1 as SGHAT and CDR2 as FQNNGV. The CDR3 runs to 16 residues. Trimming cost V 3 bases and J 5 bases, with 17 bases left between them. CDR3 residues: CASSFPWGVRNNEQFF. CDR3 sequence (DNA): TGTGCCAGCAGCTTTCCTTGGGGAGTTCGTAACAATGAGCAGTTCTTC.

The CDR3 DNA reads TGTGCCTGGAGTCGACTTACAGGGGGACGGGACGAGCAGTACTTC. Translation gives CAWSRLTGGRDEQYF. This rearrangement joins TRBV30 to TRBJ2-7; TRBD1 agrees at 8 bases. CDR3 size: 15 residues. From germline, CDR1 is GTSNPN and CDR2 SVGIG (reference sequence). Trimming at V came to 2 bases and at J to 5 bases, leaving 11 bases not matched to a gene.

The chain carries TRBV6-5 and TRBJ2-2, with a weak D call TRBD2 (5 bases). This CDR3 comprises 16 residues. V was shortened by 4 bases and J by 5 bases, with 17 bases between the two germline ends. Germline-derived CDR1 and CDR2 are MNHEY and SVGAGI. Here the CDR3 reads CASSSLSWAGTGELFF. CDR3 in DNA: TGTGCCAGCAGTTCCCTCTCCTGGGCGGGTACCGGGGAGCTGTTTTTT.

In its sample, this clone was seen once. CDR3 sequence (DNA): TGCGCCAGCAGCATAGCGGGGGGAACAGATACGCAGTATTTT. It codes for CASSIAGGTDTQYF. This chain uses TRBV10-2 with TRBJ2-3; 10 bases agree with TRBD2. The J segment lost 3 bases and the V segment lost 6 bases, leaving 3 bases of the junction unmatched. Germline assignment: CDR1 WSHSY and CDR2 SAAADI. This CDR3 is built from 14 residues.

The CDR3 protein is CASRSREGLNTEAFF. The CDR3 bases are TGTGCCAGTAGGTCCAGGGAGGGCCTGAACACTGAAGCTTTCTTT. The J gene is TRBJ1-1, the V gene TRBV19; the D gene is possibly TRBD1 (5 bases). The V and J ends lost 6 bases and 0 bases respectively, with 14 bases between them. This CDR3 is 15 amino acids long. Per the germline V gene, CDR1 is LNHDA and CDR2 is SQIVND (reference sequence).

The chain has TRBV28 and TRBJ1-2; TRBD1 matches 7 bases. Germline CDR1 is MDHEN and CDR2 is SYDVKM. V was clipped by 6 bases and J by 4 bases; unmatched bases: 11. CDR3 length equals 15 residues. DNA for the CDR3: TGTGCCAGCAGGTTCCTTTCAGGGGGAGGCTATGGCTACACCTTC. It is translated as CASRFLSGGGYGYTF.

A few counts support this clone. CDR3 amino acids: CAIRRNPNSNQPQHF. CDR3 coding DNA: TGTGCCATCCGAAGGAACCCCAATAGCAATCAGCCCCAGCATTTT. V gene TRBV2 combines with J gene TRBJ1-5; D gene uncertain. V shed 10 bases and J shed 0 bases, with 16 bases lying between them. The CDR3 contains 15 residues. Germline loops: CDR1 SNHLY, CDR2 FYNNEI.

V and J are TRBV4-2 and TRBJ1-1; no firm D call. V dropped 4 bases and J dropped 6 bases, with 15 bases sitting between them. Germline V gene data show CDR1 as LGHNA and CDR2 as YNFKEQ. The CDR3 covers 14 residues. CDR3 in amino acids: CASSRSKGVPEAFF. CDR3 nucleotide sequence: TGTGCCAGCAGCCGGTCTAAGGGCGTCCCTGAAGCTTTCTTT.